This is a list of T cell receptor beta chains from one sample in a study of blood T cell repertoires in COVID-19. Repertoires were generated with immunoSEQ multiplex PCR, while TCRdb's copy carries only in-frame clones and drops some. The sample records about 140,000 clones, around 87% being singletons. Sequencing used peripheral blood. The receptors derive from a man aged 50-60 years who had recovered from COVID-19. Both conserved end residues are part of each CDR3. A D gene is named only where the DNA matches it firmly. Only some rows state a clone size, as once, few, many or a class for expanded clones.

DNA: TGCGCCAGCAGCTTGGGAGACAGGGATCAGCCCCAGCATTTT; CDR3: CASSLGDRDQPQHF; J: TRBJ1-5; size: -; V: TRBV5-1; D: TRBD1
DNA: TGTGCCAGCAGCCCGGGGACTTCCACAGATACGCAGTATTTT; CDR3: CASSPGTSTDTQYF; J: TRBJ2-3; size: -; V: TRBV11-1; D: -
DNA: TGTGCCTGGAGTGTAGGAGGAGAGAGAACTGGAAACACCATATATTTT; CDR3: CAWSVGGERTGNTIYF; J: TRBJ1-3; size: -; V: TRBV30; D: -
DNA: TGTGCCAGCAGCTTAGAAGCGGGACCAGATACGCAGTATTTT; CDR3: CASSLEAGPDTQYF; J: TRBJ2-3; size: -; V: TRBV7-2; D: TRBD2
DNA: TGTGCCAGCAGGAGACAGGGGAGCGTTTCTGGGGAGCTGTTTTTT; CDR3: CASRRQGSVSGELFF; J: TRBJ2-2; size: -; V: TRBV6-5; D: TRBD1
DNA: TGTGCCAGCAAATCGCGACACTACGAGCAGTACTTC; CDR3: CASKSRHYEQYF; J: TRBJ2-7; size: -; V: TRBV25-1; D: -
DNA: TGTGCCAGCAGCTTAGTAAGTTTACAGGCTACCTATGGCTACACCTTC; CDR3: CASSLVSLQATYGYTF; J: TRBJ1-2; size: -; V: TRBV13; D: -
DNA: TGTGCCTGGAGTCTCGGCAGGGTGAGGACTAATGAAAAACTGTTTTTT; CDR3: CAWSLGRVRTNEKLFF; J: TRBJ1-4; size: -; V: TRBV30; D: -
DNA: TGTGCCAGCAGTGTTGGGCAGGGAGGCTACACCTTC; CDR3: CASSVGQGGYTF; J: TRBJ1-2; size: -; V: TRBV2; D: -
DNA: TGCGCCAGCAGCCAACCGGGCCCGGGACAGACCGGGGAGCTGTTTTTT; CDR3: CASSQPGPGQTGELFF; J: TRBJ2-2; size: -; V: TRBV4-3; D: TRBD1
DNA: TGTGCCAGCAGTTACCCAGGGACAGGGTGGTACTTC; CDR3: CASSYPGTGWYF; J: TRBJ2-7; size: once; V: TRBV6-2/TRBV6-3; D: TRBD1
DNA: TGTGCCAGCAGTGCAGGGGGTTTGAATGGAGGCTACACCTTC; CDR3: CASSAGGLNGGYTF; J: TRBJ1-2; size: -; V: TRBV5-6; D: TRBD1
DNA: TGTGCCAGCAGTAGGACCAGGGAAGGGACCCAGTACTTC; CDR3: CASSRTREGTQYF; J: TRBJ2-5; size: once; V: TRBV6-6; D: -
DNA: TGTGCCATCAGTGCGACAGCCACCGCCGGGAATTCACCCCTCCACTTT; CDR3: CAISATATAGNSPLHF; J: TRBJ1-6; size: -; V: TRBV10-3; D: -
DNA: TGTGCGGGGGGCGCGAATCAGCCCCAGCATTTT; CDR3: CAGGANQPQHF; J: TRBJ1-5; size: -; V: TRBV29-1; D: -
DNA: TGTGCCAGCAGACCCCTCGGGACAGCGTTCTATGGCTACACCTTC; CDR3: CASRPLGTAFYGYTF; J: TRBJ1-2; size: -; V: TRBV6-5; D: TRBD1
DNA: TGCAGCGTGGATGAGACAGAGCCTGGGAACACTGAAGCTTTCTTT; CDR3: CSVDETEPGNTEAFF; J: TRBJ1-1; size: -; V: TRBV29-1; D: -
DNA: TGCGCCAGCAGACCGGGACAGCTCGGACGATCTGGAAACACCATATATTTT; CDR3: CASRPGQLGRSGNTIYF; J: TRBJ1-3; size: -; V: TRBV5-1; D: TRBD1
DNA: TGCGCCAGCAGCCAAGGGATAACCGGGACAACATATAGCTCTAACTATGGCTACACCTTC; CDR3: CASSQGITGTTYSSNYGYTF; J: TRBJ1-2; size: few; V: TRBV4-1; D: -
DNA: TGTGCCAGTAGTATTGAACGGGGGAGCTACAATGAGCAGTTCTTC; CDR3: CASSIERGSYNEQFF; J: TRBJ2-1; size: -; V: TRBV19; D: -
DNA: TGTGCCTGGAGTTCCGTCCTCGGGGGAGAGACCCAGTACTTC; CDR3: CAWSSVLGGETQYF; J: TRBJ2-5; size: -; V: TRBV30; D: -
DNA: TGTGCCTGGAGTGTACTTGAGACCCAGTACTTC; CDR3: CAWSVLETQYF; J: TRBJ2-5; size: -; V: TRBV30; D: -
DNA: TGTGCCAGCAGCTCCAATACAGAGTCCGAGCAGTACTTC; CDR3: CASSSNTESEQYF; J: TRBJ2-7; size: -; V: TRBV13; D: -
DNA: TGTGCCAGCACTTTCGGGACTAAACCCTACGAGCAGTACTTC; CDR3: CASTFGTKPYEQYF; J: TRBJ2-7; size: -; V: TRBV6-6; D: TRBD2
DNA: TGTGCCACCAAGGGGCCGAAAATCTCTAACTATGGCTACACCTTC; CDR3: CATKGPKISNYGYTF; J: TRBJ1-2; size: -; V: TRBV6-5; D: -
DNA: TGTGCCAGCGGATCCTCGGGACAGACTTACGAGCAGTACTTC; CDR3: CASGSSGQTYEQYF; J: TRBJ2-7; size: few; V: TRBV6-5; D: TRBD1
DNA: TGTGCCAGCAGCCAAAGTTGGGGGCGCAGCTATGGCTACACCTTC; CDR3: CASSQSWGRSYGYTF; J: TRBJ1-2; size: few; V: TRBV3-1/TRBV3-2; D: -
DNA: TGTGCCAGCAGCGTAGCTAGGGGGGGTTACAATGAGCAGTTCTTC; CDR3: CASSVARGGYNEQFF; J: TRBJ2-1; size: -; V: TRBV9; D: -